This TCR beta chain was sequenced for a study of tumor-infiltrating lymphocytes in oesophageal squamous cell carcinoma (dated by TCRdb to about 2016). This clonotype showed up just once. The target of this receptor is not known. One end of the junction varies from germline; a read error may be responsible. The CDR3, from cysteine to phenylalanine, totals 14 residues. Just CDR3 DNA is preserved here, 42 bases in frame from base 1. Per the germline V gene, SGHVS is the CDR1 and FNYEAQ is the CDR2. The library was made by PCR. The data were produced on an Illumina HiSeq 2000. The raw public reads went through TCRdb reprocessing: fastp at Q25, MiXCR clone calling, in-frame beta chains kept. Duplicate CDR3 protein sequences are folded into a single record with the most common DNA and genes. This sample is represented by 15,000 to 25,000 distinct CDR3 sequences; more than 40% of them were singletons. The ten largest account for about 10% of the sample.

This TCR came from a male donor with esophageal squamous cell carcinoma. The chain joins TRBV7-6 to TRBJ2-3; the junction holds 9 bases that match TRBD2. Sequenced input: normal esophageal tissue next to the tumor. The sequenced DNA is TGTGCTAGCAGCCCGGGACTAGCCATCAATACGCAGTATTTT. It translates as CASSPGLAINTQYF.